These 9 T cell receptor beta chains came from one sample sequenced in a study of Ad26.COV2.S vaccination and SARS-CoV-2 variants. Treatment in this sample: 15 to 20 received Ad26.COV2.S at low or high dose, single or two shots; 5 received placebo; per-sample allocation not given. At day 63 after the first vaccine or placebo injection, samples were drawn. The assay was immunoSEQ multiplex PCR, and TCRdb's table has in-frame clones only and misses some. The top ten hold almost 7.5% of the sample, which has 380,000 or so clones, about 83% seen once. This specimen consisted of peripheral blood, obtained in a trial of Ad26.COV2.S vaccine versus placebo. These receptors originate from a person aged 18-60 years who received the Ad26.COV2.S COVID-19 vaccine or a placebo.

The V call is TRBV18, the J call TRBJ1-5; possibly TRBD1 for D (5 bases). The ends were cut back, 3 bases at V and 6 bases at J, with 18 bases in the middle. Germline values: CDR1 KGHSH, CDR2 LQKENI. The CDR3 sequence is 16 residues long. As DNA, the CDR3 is TGTGCCAGCTCACCTTTTTCCTCGACAGATACTCAGCCCCAGCATTTT. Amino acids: CASSPFSSTDTQPQHF.

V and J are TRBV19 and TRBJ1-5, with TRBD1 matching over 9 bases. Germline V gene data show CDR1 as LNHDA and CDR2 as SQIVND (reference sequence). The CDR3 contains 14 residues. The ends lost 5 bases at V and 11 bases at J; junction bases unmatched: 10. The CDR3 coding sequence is TGTGCCAGTAGTCAGCGACAGGGGGGGTTGACCCAGCATTTT. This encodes CASSQRQGGLTQHF.

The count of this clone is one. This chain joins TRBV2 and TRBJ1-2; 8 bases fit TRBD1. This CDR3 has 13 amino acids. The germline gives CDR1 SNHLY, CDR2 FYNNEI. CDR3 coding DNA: TGTGCGCGGGCGGGGACAGGAAACTATGGCTACACCTTC. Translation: CARAGTGNYGYTF. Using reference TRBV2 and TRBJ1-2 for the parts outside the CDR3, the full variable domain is EPEVTQTPSHQVTQMGQEVILRCVPISNHLYFYWYRQILGQKVEFLVSFYNNEISEKSEIFDDQFSVERPDGSNFTLKIRSTKLEDSAMYFCARAGTGNYGYTFGSGTRLTVV.

The CDR3: CASSLSMGDNEQFF. Written as DNA, the CDR3 is TGTGCCAGCTCCCTTTCTATGGGGGACAATGAGCAGTTCTTC. The chain combines TRBV18 with TRBJ2-1; D is possibly TRBD1 or TRBD2 (5 bases each). This CDR3 is built from 14 residues. CDR1 and CDR2 (germline): KGHSH, LQKENI. The V gene lost 6 bases and the J gene lost 5 bases, with 14 bases spanning the gap.

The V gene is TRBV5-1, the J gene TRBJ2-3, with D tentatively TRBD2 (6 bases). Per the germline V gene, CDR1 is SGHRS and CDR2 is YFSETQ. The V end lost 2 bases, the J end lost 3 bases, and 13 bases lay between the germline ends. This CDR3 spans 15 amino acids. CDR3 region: CASSLGGTSTDTQYF. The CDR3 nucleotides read TGCGCCAGCAGCTTAGGCGGGACTTCAACAGATACGCAGTATTTT.

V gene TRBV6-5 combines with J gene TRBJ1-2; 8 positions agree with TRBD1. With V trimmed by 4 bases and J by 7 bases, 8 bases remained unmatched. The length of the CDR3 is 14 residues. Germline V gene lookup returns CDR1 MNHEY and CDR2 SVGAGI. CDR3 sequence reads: CASSFRGLSSGYTF. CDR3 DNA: TGTGCCAGCAGTTTCAGGGGGCTTTCGAGTGGCTACACCTTC.

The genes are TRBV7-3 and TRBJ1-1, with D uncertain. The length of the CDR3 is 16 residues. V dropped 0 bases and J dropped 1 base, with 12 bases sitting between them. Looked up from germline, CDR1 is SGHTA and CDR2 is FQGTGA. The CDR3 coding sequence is TGTGCCAGCAGCTTAACTATAGGACTCCCGAACACTGAAGCTTTCTTT. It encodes CASSLTIGLPNTEAFF.

The CDR3 loop is CASSLRNSGYGYTF. As DNA, the CDR3 is TGTGCCAGCAGTTTACGGAACTCGGGGTATGGCTACACCTTC. This chain links TRBV6-5 with TRBJ1-2; D is ambiguous. V shed 4 bases and J shed 5 bases, with 14 bases lying between them. The germline V gene encodes CDR1 MNHEY and CDR2 SVGAGI. The CDR3 length is 14 residues.

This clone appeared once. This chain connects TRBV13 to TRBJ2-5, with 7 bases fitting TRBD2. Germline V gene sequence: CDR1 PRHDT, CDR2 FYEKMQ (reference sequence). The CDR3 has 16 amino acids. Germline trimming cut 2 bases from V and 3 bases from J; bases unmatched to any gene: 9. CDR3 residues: CASSLTGEGYEETQYF. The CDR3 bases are TGTGCCAGCAGCTTAACGGGGGAGGGATATGAAGAGACCCAGTACTTC.